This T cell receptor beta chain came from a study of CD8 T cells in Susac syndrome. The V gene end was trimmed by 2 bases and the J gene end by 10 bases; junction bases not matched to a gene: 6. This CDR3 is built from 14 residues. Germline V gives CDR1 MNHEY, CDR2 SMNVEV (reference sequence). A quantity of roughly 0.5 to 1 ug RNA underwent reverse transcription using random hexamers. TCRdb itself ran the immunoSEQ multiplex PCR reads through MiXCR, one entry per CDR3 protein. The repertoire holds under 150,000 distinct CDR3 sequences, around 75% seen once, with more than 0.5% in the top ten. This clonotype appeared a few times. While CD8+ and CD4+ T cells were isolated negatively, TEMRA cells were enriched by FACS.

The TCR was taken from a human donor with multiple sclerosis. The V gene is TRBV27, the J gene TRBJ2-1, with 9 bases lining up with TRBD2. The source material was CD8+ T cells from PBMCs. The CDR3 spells CASSLGGRAREQFF. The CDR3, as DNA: TGTGCCAGCAGTTTAGGCGGGAGGGCCCGAGAGCAGTTCTTC.